Following are 23 T cell receptor beta chains from one sample sequenced in a study of cytomegalovirus exposure and HLA in healthy donors. Primers included in the PCR were 60 Vbeta and 13 Jbeta primers. TCRdb keeps only in-frame clones here, not all; method: immunoSEQ multiplex PCR. This repertoire shows about 200,000 clones, approximately 79% found once; its top ten account for around 1.6%. Sequencing was performed on PBMCs. Source of these receptors: a girl aged 5-17 years in good health and CMV-seropositive.

This sequence joins TRBV10-2 and TRBJ2-5, with D tentatively TRBD2 (7 bases). V was cut by 3 bases and J by 2 bases, with 16 bases left in between. Germline V gene sequence: CDR1 WSHSY, CDR2 SAAADI. This CDR3 has 16 amino acids. The CDR3: CASSDFRGGPQETQYF. The CDR3 coding sequence is TGCGCCAGCAGTGATTTTCGCGGGGGCCCTCAAGAGACCCAGTACTTC.

The V gene is TRBV19, the J gene TRBJ1-5; 7 positions match TRBD1. The germline CDR1 and CDR2 sequences are LNHDA and SQIVND (reference sequence). The CDR3 is 17 amino acids. With V trimmed by 5 bases and J by 0 bases, 10 bases remained unmatched. The CDR3 nucleotides read TGTGCCAGTAGTCTTGACAGGGCTCGGTATAGCAATCAGCCCCAGCATTTT. Its protein is CASSLDRARYSNQPQHF.

The chain recombines TRBV28 with TRBJ2-5; TRBD2 aligns across 9 bases. Germline CDR1 is MDHEN and CDR2 is SYDVKM. The CDR3 has 21 residues. V gave up 3 bases and J gave up 7 bases; unmatched junction bases: 27. The CDR3, as DNA: TGTGCCAGCAGTTTTTCCTTTGGGTCTGGGAGTCCTGAGCGGGGGGTGGGGACCCAGTACTTC. This translates into CASSFSFGSGSPERGVGTQYF.

This sequence joins TRBV5-4 and TRBJ2-7; D may be TRBD2 (6 bases). V was cut by 2 bases and J by 5 bases, with 17 bases left in between. CDR3 length: 15 amino acids. The germline CDR1 and CDR2 sequences are SGHNT and YYREEE (reference sequence). The CDR3 spells CASSFPERANNEQYF. The CDR3 DNA is TGTGCCAGCAGCTTCCCCGAGCGGGCGAATAACGAGCAGTACTTC.

In this sample, this clone turned up once. The rearrangement joins TRBV4-1 to TRBJ1-4; 7 nucleotides line up with TRBD1. Looked up from germline, CDR1 is MGHRA and CDR2 is YSYEKL. The CDR3 has 15 amino acids. Germline trimming cut 2 bases from V and 5 bases from J; bases unmatched to any gene: 5. CDR3 DNA sequence: TGCGCCAGCAGCCAACCAGGACAGGTGAATGAAAAACTGTTTTTT. It codes for CASSQPGQVNEKLFF.

The rearrangement joins TRBV5-1 to TRBJ2-7; TRBD2 agrees at 12 bases. Germline V gene lookup returns CDR1 SGHRS and CDR2 YFSETQ. CDR3 length: 16 amino acids. V lost 4 bases to trimming and J lost 0 bases; unmatched junction nucleotides: 5. The CDR3 sequence is CASSPLAGGSSYEQYF. The CDR3 DNA reads as TGCGCCAGCAGCCCTCTAGCGGGGGGGAGCTCCTACGAGCAGTACTTC.

This clone was picked up a small number of times. The chain links TRBV11-3 to TRBJ2-4; 10 nucleotides match TRBD1. CDR1 and CDR2 from the germline V gene are SGHNT and YENEEA. The CDR3 covers 17 residues. V lost 5 bases, J lost 0 bases, and 7 bases stayed unmatched. In DNA, the CDR3 is TGTGCCAGCAGCCCACGACAGGGGGCCTTAGCCAAAAACATTCAGTACTTC. Its translation is CASSPRQGALAKNIQYF.

The rearrangement links TRBV7-2 to TRBJ1-2; D gene ambiguous. V was trimmed by 0 bases and J by 5 bases, leaving 4 bases between them. The CDR3 contains 12 residues. The germline V gene has CDR1 SGHTA and CDR2 FQGNSA. CDR3 nucleotides: TGTGCCAGCAGCTTAGCCGGGTATGGCTACACCTTC. It specifies CASSLAGYGYTF.

The chain uses TRBV19 and TRBJ1-2, with D perhaps matching TRBD1 (5 bases). CDR1 and CDR2 from the germline V gene are LNHDA and SQIVND (reference sequence). The CDR3 extends over 14 amino acids. V was trimmed by 5 bases and J by 7 bases, leaving 17 bases between them. The CDR3 bases are TGTGCCAGTAGTCCCCCGGGGGTCCTGGCTGGCTACACCTTC. It yields the protein CASSPPGVLAGYTF. The full variable domain, in which reference TRBV19 and TRBJ1-2 provide the parts outside the CDR3, is DGGITQSPKYLFRKEGQNVTLSCEQNLNHDAMYWYRQDPGQGLRLIYYSQIVNDFQKGDIAEGYSVSREKKESFPLTVTSAQKNPTAFYLCASSPPGVLAGYTFGSGTRLTVV.

The rearrangement joins TRBV5-1 to TRBJ1-4; D is perhaps TRBD1 (6 bases). V was trimmed by 4 bases and J by 0 bases, leaving 16 bases between them. Germline CDR1 reads SGHRS; CDR2 reads YFSETQ. There are 17 residues in the CDR3. The CDR3 DNA sequence: TGCGCCAGCAGCCCATCGACAGGAACTGCAACTAATGAAAAACTGTTTTTT. It encodes CASSPSTGTATNEKLFF. The full variable domain, rest sourced from reference TRBV5-1 and TRBJ1-4, is KAGVTQTPRYLIKTRGQQVTLSCSPISGHRSVSWYQQTPGQGLQFLFEYFSETQRNKGNFPGRFSGRQFSNSRSEMNVSTLELGDSALYLCASSPSTGTATNEKLFFGSGTQLSVL.

The rearrangement uses TRBV11-3 and TRBJ2-7; D perhaps matches TRBD1 (6 bases). V lost 6 bases and J 4 bases, leaving 13 bases between the germline ends. The CDR3 loop spans 13 amino acids. Per germline, CDR1 SGHNT and CDR2 YENEEA. CDR3 DNA sequence: TGTGCCAGCAGTTCACAGGGCGGATACGAGCAGTACTTC. Residues: CASSSQGGYEQYF.

This clone has only one observation. The chain employs TRBV2 and TRBJ2-1, with TRBD1 identical over 7 bases. The CDR3 consists of 14 residues. Trimming cost V 8 bases and J 0 bases; bases outside gene matches: 4. CDR1 and CDR2 from the germline V gene are SNHLY and FYNNEI. The DNA of the CDR3 is TGTGCCAGCCGCAGGGGGTCCTCCTACAATGAGCAGTTCTTC. Amino acids: CASRRGSSYNEQFF. Full variable domain (rest looked up from reference TRBV2 and TRBJ2-1): EPEVTQTPSHQVTQMGQEVILRCVPISNHLYFYWYRQILGQKVEFLVSFYNNEISEKSEIFDDQFSVERPDGSNFTLKIRSTKLEDSAMYFCASRRGSSYNEQFFGPGTRLTVL.

This sequence joins TRBV6-6 and TRBJ2-5; 7 bases align to TRBD1. The CDR3 is made up of 15 amino acids. Per germline, CDR1 MNHNY and CDR2 SVGAGI (reference sequence). V lost 6 bases to trimming and J lost 5 bases; unmatched junction nucleotides: 12. CDR3 sequence (DNA): TGTGCCAGCAGCCCGCTACCTGAGGGGGCGGAGACCCAGTACTTC. This encodes CASSPLPEGAETQYF.

The chain carries TRBV29-1 and TRBJ2-5; tentative D call: TRBD2 (6 bases). The J call may not be correct, given that the DNA end is closer to TRBJ2-7. In germline, CDR1 is SQVTM, CDR2 ANQGSEA. The CDR3 sequence is 13 residues long. CDR3 sequence (DNA): TGCAGCGTTGGGGGACTCATCTCCTACGAGCAGTACTTC. Translating it yields CSVGGLISYEQYF.

This sequence joins TRBV5-4 and TRBJ2-1; TRBD1 agrees at 8 bases. The J segment lost 7 bases and the V segment lost 4 bases, leaving 10 bases of the junction unmatched. The germline CDR1 and CDR2 sequences are SGHNT and YYREEE (reference sequence). The CDR3 spans 15 residues. The CDR3 reads CASSAGQGRGNEQFF. The CDR3 DNA follows: TGTGCCAGCAGCGCCGGACAGGGAAGGGGTAATGAGCAGTTCTTC.

This chain joins TRBV2 and TRBJ2-5, with 8 bases fitting TRBD2. V trimming: 2 bases; J trimming: 2 bases; junction bases outside the gene matches: 1. CDR1 SNHLY and CDR2 FYNNEI come from the germline V gene. The CDR3 contains 14 residues. CDR3 in DNA: TGTGCCAGCAGTGAAACGGGGGGGCAAGAGACCCAGTACTTC. It translates to CASSETGGQETQYF.

The chain has TRBV7-9 and TRBJ2-7; D possibly corresponds to TRBD1 (5 bases). From germline, CDR1 is SEHNR and CDR2 FQNEAQ (reference sequence). The CDR3 has 13 amino acids. Trimming took off 0 bases at V and 6 bases at J, with 9 bases between the two ends. The CDR3 protein is CASSLAQTVEQYF. The CDR3 DNA is TGTGCCAGCAGCTTAGCACAGACAGTCGAGCAGTACTTC.

The chain has TRBV12-2 and TRBJ2-5; the table's TRBD2 call for D was not verified on the DNA. TRBV12-2 is listed as a pseudogene. The CDR3 totals 17 residues. CDR3 residues: CASRSGTSGGAPKTQYF. CDR3 bases: TGTGCAAGTCGCTCGGGGACTAGCGGGGGGGCCCCGAAGACCCAGTACTTC.

This clone was found a few times. V is TRBV10-2 and J is TRBJ2-5, with D perhaps TRBD2 (5 bases). V lost 8 bases and J 5 bases, leaving 18 bases between the germline ends. CDR1 and CDR2 (germline): WSHSY, SAAADI. The CDR3 totals 14 residues. The CDR3 spells CASVAGGPGETQYF. DNA for the CDR3: TGCGCCAGCGTAGCAGGAGGTCCGGGGGAGACCCAGTACTTC.

The chain combines TRBV7-8 with TRBJ2-1, with 10 bases fitting TRBD1. Per germline, CDR1 SGHVS and CDR2 FQNEAQ. The CDR3 runs 15 residues. The V and J ends lost 5 bases and 4 bases, in that order; junction bases with no gene match: 5. The CDR3 DNA follows: TGTGCCAGCAGCCTCCGGGACAGGGGATACAATGAGCAGTTCTTC. This translates into CASSLRDRGYNEQFF.

The V gene is TRBV29-1, the J gene TRBJ2-1; TRBD1 matches at 8 bases. V shed 7 bases and J 6 bases; nucleotides not matched to a gene: 5. This CDR3 is 12 amino acids long. Germline-derived CDR1 and CDR2 are SQVTM and ANQGSEA. The CDR3 region has the DNA TGCAGCGCCCTAGGACAGGGCAATGAGCAGTTCTTC. It yields the protein CSALGQGNEQFF.

This clone turned up a few times. CDR3 residues: CASVPWGAVGQPQHF. The CDR3 bases are TGTGCCAGTGTACCGTGGGGAGCAGTTGGGCAGCCCCAGCATTTT. This chain joins TRBV19 and TRBJ1-5; D unclear. Germline V gene sequence: CDR1 LNHDA, CDR2 SQIVND (reference sequence). CDR3 length: 15 residues. The V end was cut by 8 bases, the J end by 7 bases, with 21 bases between. The variable domain in full, completed from reference TRBV19 and TRBJ1-5, reads DGGITQSPKYLFRKEGQNVTLSCEQNLNHDAMYWYRQDPGQGLRLIYYSQIVNDFQKGDIAEGYSVSREKKESFPLTVTSAQKNPTAFYLCASVPWGAVGQPQHFGDGTRLSIL.

This chain uses TRBV6-5 with TRBJ1-1; D not resolved. Trimming stripped 0 bases from V and 1 base from J, with 9 bases between. CDR3 length: 15 amino acids. Germline assignment: CDR1 MNHEY and CDR2 SVGAGI. The CDR3 sequence is CASSYSDAENTEAFF. Written as DNA, the CDR3 is TGTGCCAGCAGTTACTCAGACGCGGAGAACACTGAAGCTTTCTTT.